The 19 T cell receptor beta chains below were found in one sample sequenced in a study of blood T cell repertoires in COVID-19. Libraries were prepared by immunoSEQ multiplex PCR; TCRdb keeps only in-frame clonotypes and omits some of them. The data hold over 70,000 clones, with roughly 78% observed a single time. Sequencing input: peripheral blood. Receptors originate from a woman aged 70 to 79 with acute or convalescent COVID-19.

A single count supports this clone. The chain joins TRBV11-2 to TRBJ1-2; the D gene is possibly TRBD1 (6 bases). The V end lost 10 bases, the J end lost 6 bases, and 18 bases lay between the germline ends. Germline V CDR1 and CDR2: SGHAT, FQNNGV. CDR3 length: 13 residues. The CDR3 here is CATTRGGGDGYTF. The CDR3 DNA reads as TGTGCCACCACTCGGGGCGGGGGCGATGGCTACACCTTC.

This sequence joins TRBV6-5 and TRBJ1-2, with 7 nucleotides matching TRBD1. Trimming removed 5 bases from V and 0 bases from J; junction bases left unmatched: 6. There are 15 residues in the CDR3. Germline CDR1 and CDR2: MNHEY and SVGAGI. CDR3 bases: TGTGCCAGCAGTCGTGACAGGGCCACTAACTATGGCTACACCTTC. Its protein product is CASSRDRATNYGYTF.

This chain links TRBV3-1 (or the pseudogene TRBV3-2) with TRBJ2-5; D ambiguous. The germline gives CDR1 LGHDT, CDR2 YNNKEL (reference sequence). The CDR3 runs to 15 residues. The germline V and J ends were trimmed by 5 bases and 0 bases, with 13 bases remaining between them. CDR3 protein: CASSSWRSHQETQYF. CDR3 sequence (DNA): TGTGCCAGCAGCTCCTGGCGGAGCCACCAAGAGACCCAGTACTTC.

The V call is TRBV21-1, the J call TRBJ2-1; no DNA check was done on the table's D call, TRBD1. TRBV21-1 is termed a pseudogene. The CDR3 is 16 residues long. CDR3 bases: TGTGCCAGCAGCAAAGTAGGGGGAAGCTCCTACAATGAGCAGTTCTTC. Amino acids: CASSKVGGSSYNEQFF.

V gene TRBV6-2 or TRBV6-3 combines with J gene TRBJ2-7, with D maybe TRBD2 (5 bases). Germline assignment: CDR1 MNHEY and CDR2 SVGEGT. This CDR3 region has 12 residues. The V and J ends lost 3 bases and 2 bases respectively, with 5 bases between them. The CDR3 protein is CASSYSAYEQYF. For the CDR3, the DNA is TGTGCCAGCAGTTATAGCGCCTACGAGCAGTACTTC.

J is TRBJ1-1 and V is TRBV5-5, with D unresolved. V lost 6 bases, J lost 1 base, and 10 bases lay in between. The CDR3 sequence is 13 residues long. Germline V gives CDR1 SGHKS, CDR2 YYEKEE (reference sequence). DNA for the CDR3: TGTGCCAGCACCCTAGACGAGAACACTGAAGCTTTCTTT. This gives the protein CASTLDENTEAFF. Full variable domain (remainder filled in from reference TRBV5-5 and TRBJ1-1): DAGVTQSPTHLIKTRGQQVTLRCSPISGHKSVSWYQQVLGQGPQFIFQYYEKEERGRGNFPDRFSARQFPNYSSELNVNALLLGDSALYLCASTLDENTEAFFGQGTRLTVV.

V and J are TRBV4-2 and TRBJ2-2, with 8 bases identical to TRBD1. CDR1 is LGHNA and CDR2 is YNFKEQ in the germline V gene. CDR3 length: 16 residues. V lost 4 bases, J lost 0 bases, and 4 bases stayed unmatched. In nucleotides, the CDR3 is TGTGCCAGCAGCCCCGAGACAGGGGCGAACACCGGGGAGCTGTTTTTT. Translating gives CASSPETGANTGELFF.

The rearrangement joins TRBV21-1 to TRBJ1-1; TRBD1 is the table's D call, not checked against the DNA. TRBV21-1 is a pseudogene segment. This CDR3 has 16 amino acids. CDR3 DNA sequence: TGTGCCAGCAGCAAAGACACAGGGGTAATGAACACTGAAGCTTTCTTT. It is translated as CASSKDTGVMNTEAFF.

This clone was seen only a few times. The V call is TRBV7-9, the J call TRBJ2-1; no clear D. The CDR3 extends over 16 amino acids. Germline CDR1 reads SEHNR; CDR2 reads FQNEAQ (reference sequence). V lost 2 bases, J lost 6 bases, and 17 bases lay in between. The CDR3 is CASSLTAPVGFNEQFF. CDR3 bases: TGTGCCAGCAGCTTAACAGCCCCCGTTGGTTTCAATGAGCAGTTCTTC.

The rearrangement uses TRBV5-1 and TRBJ2-7; TRBD1 matches at 8 bases. Germline lookup yields CDR1 SGHRS and CDR2 YFSETQ. CDR3 size: 16 residues. V was pared by 1 base and J by 0 bases, with 6 bases of the junction left unmatched. The CDR3 DNA sequence: TGCGCCAGCAGCTTGACATGGACAGGGAACTCCTACGAGCAGTACTTC. Protein sequence: CASSLTWTGNSYEQYF.

The chain is built from TRBV24-1 and TRBJ2-5, with 11 bases lining up with TRBD1. This CDR3 is 16 amino acids long. CDR1 is KGHDR, CDR2 SFDVKD, per germline. The V and J ends lost 0 bases and 5 bases, in that order; junction bases with no gene match: 4. In DNA form, the CDR3 reads TGTGCCACCAGTGATTTGGGGACAGGGGGGTATGAGACCCAGTACTTC. Translated, it gives CATSDLGTGGYETQYF.

The rearrangement links TRBV7-9 to TRBJ2-1; possible D gene TRBD2, 5 bases. V was clipped by 6 bases and J by 5 bases, with 8 bases between them. CDR1 is SEHNR and CDR2 is FQNEAQ in the germline V gene (reference sequence). The CDR3 runs to 12 residues. CDR3 amino acids: CASRLGNNEQFF. In DNA form, the CDR3 reads TGTGCCAGCAGACTAGGGAACAATGAGCAGTTCTTC. The full variable domain, its missing parts supplied by reference TRBV7-9 and TRBJ2-1, is DTGVSQNPRHKITKRGQNVTFRCDPISEHNRLYWYRQTLGQGPEFLTYFQNEAQLEKSRLLSDRFSAERPKGSFSTLEIQRTEQGDSAMYLCASRLGNNEQFFGPGTRLTVL.

This chain links TRBV29-1 with TRBJ2-1; the match to TRBD1 covers 10 bases. The V gene's germline CDR1 is SQVTM and CDR2 ANQGSEA. Trimming took 3 bases from V and 16 from J; bases not matched to a gene: 9. The CDR3 consists of 12 residues. CDR3 loop: CSVEGTGTGDFF. The DNA for the CDR3 is TGCAGCGTTGAGGGGACCGGGACAGGGGATTTCTTC.

The chain joins TRBV6-5 to TRBJ1-3, with no clear D. Germline V CDR1 and CDR2: MNHEY, SVGAGI. The CDR3 length is 13 residues. The germline V and J ends were trimmed by 2 bases and 0 bases, with 2 bases remaining between them. The CDR3 DNA reads TGTGCCAGCAGTTACCTCTCTGGAAACACCATATATTTT. Its protein is CASSYLSGNTIYF.

This chain connects TRBV11-2 to TRBJ2-7; the D gene is possibly TRBD2 (6 bases). This CDR3 contains 16 residues. Germline V CDR1 and CDR2: SGHAT, FQNNGV. Trimming pared 5 bases from V and 0 bases from J, leaving 17 bases between. CDR3 DNA: TGTGCCAGCAGCCTCGAGTGGAGCGGGTACTCCTACGAGCAGTACTTC. Translated: CASSLEWSGYSYEQYF.

The J gene is TRBJ1-3, the V gene TRBV24-1, with D hard to call. The V gene's germline CDR1 is KGHDR and CDR2 SFDVKD. V was shortened by 1 base and J by 9 bases, with 6 bases between the two germline ends. The CDR3 extends over 12 amino acids. CDR3 coding DNA: TGTGCCACCAGTGATTTATCCGGCACCATATATTTT. It codes for CATSDLSGTIYF.

The chain is built from TRBV2 and TRBJ2-1; 9 bases agree with TRBD2. Unmatched junction bases numbered 4, after V lost 7 bases and J lost 0 bases. Germline CDR1 SNHLY, CDR2 FYNNEI. The CDR3 covers 15 residues. The CDR3 spells CASTSSGDSYNEQFF. Written as DNA, the CDR3 is TGTGCCAGCACCTCTAGCGGGGACTCCTACAATGAGCAGTTCTTC.

The gene calls are TRBV7-6 and TRBJ2-2; D remains unclear. Germline CDR1 is SGHVS and CDR2 is FNYEAQ. Trimming shortened V by 2 bases and J by 5 bases, and 6 bases separated the two germline ends. The length of the CDR3 is 13 residues. CDR3 bases: TGTGCCAGCAGCTTAATCGCGACCGGGGAGCTGTTTTTT. The encoded protein is CASSLIATGELFF.

This clone has just a few counts. DNA of the CDR3: TGTGCCAGCAGTGACCCGGGACAGGGGGTAAATCGGGTAGCCTACGAGCAGTACTTC. Encoded protein: CASSDPGQGVNRVAYEQYF. The gene calls are TRBV6-4 and TRBJ2-7, with 11 bases matching TRBD1. Looked up from germline, CDR1 is MRHNA and CDR2 is SNTAGT. The CDR3 totals 19 residues. Losses at the gene ends were 2 bases for V and 2 bases for J; bases not matched to a gene: 14.